This T cell receptor (beta chain) was sequenced during a study of T cell changes during pregnancy in multiple sclerosis. TCRdb's copy holds only in-frame clones and misses some; the assay was immunoSEQ multiplex PCR. This repertoire shows more than 50,000 clones, more than 75% found once; its top ten account for about 3.1%. This CDR3 contains 15 residues. The germline V gene encodes CDR1 MNHEY and CDR2 SVGAGI. V lost 4 bases to trimming and J lost 5 bases; unmatched junction nucleotides: 6. This sequence was found in a female donor in good health, enrolled as a control in a pregnancy study. Here the sequenced sample was peripheral blood, taken in the first trimester of pregnancy. This chain uses TRBV6-5 with TRBJ1-3, with 9 bases aligning to TRBD1. CDR3 sequence: CASSLGTGRRNTIYF. CDR3 nucleotides: TGTGCCAGCAGTTTGGGGACAGGGCGGAGAAACACCATATATTTT.